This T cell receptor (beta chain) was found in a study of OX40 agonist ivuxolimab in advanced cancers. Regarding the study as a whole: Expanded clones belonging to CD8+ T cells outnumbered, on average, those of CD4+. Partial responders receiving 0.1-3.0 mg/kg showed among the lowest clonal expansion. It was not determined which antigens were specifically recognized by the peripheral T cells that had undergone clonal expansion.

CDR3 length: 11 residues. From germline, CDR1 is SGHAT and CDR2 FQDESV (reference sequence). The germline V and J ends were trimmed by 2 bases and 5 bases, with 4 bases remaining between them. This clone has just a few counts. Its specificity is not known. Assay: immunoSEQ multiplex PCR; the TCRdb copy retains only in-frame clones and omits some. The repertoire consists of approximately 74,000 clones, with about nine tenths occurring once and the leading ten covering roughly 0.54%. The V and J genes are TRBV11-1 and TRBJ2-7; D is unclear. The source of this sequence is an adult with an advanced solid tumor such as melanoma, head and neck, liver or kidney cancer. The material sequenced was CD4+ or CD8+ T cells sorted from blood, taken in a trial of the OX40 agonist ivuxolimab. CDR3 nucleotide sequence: TGTGCCAGCAGCTTATCCGACGAGCAGTACTTC. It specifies CASSLSDEQYF. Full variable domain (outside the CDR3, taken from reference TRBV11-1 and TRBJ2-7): EAEVAQSPRYKITEKSQAVAFWCDPISGHATLYWYRQILGQGPELLVQFQDESVVDDSQLPKDRFSAERLKGVDSTLKIQPAELGDSAMYLCASSLSDEQYFGPGTRLTVT.